A single sample gave rise to the 5 T cell receptor beta chains below, sequenced in a study of cytomegalovirus exposure and HLA in healthy donors. Repertoires were generated with immunoSEQ multiplex PCR, while TCRdb's copy carries only in-frame clones and drops some. The sample gives 76,000 or so clones, roughly 94% of which show up once; about 3.3% is in the top ten. The material sequenced was PBMCs. The receptor source for this set is a woman aged 18-30 years in good health and CMV-seropositive.

This chain links TRBV10-2 with TRBJ2-1; D is ambiguous. Trimming removed 0 bases from V and 1 base from J, with 10 bases in between. The CDR3 runs to 16 residues. Germline-derived CDR1 and CDR2 are WSHSY and SAAADI. CDR3 loop: CASSESRIRSYNEQFF. CDR3 sequence (DNA): TGCGCCAGCAGTGAGTCGCGGATTAGGTCCTACAATGAGCAGTTCTTC.

The chain uses TRBV7-8 and TRBJ2-3; D perhaps matches TRBD2 (6 bases). The germline V gene encodes CDR1 SGHVS and CDR2 FQNEAQ. CDR3 length equals 16 residues. V shed 3 bases and J shed 0 bases, with 13 bases lying between them. CDR3 bases: TGTGCCAGCAGCTTGGGGGGTGGACTCAGCACAGATACGCAGTATTTT. It translates to CASSLGGGLSTDTQYF.

V gene TRBV7-2 combines with J gene TRBJ2-6, with D perhaps matching TRBD2 (5 bases). The CDR3 is 16 amino acids. Trimming shortened V by 5 bases and J by 4 bases, and 15 bases separated the two germline ends. Per germline, CDR1 SGHTA and CDR2 FQGNSA. The CDR3 DNA reads as TGTGCCAGCAGCCTCCCCCGGGGTCCCGGGGCCAACGTCCTGACTTTC. It is translated as CASSLPRGPGANVLTF.

The CDR3 protein is CASSVATGGEQFF. CDR3 sequence (DNA): TGTGCCAGCAGCGTAGCTACGGGGGGAGAGCAGTTCTTC. The chain combines TRBV9 with TRBJ2-1, with 7 nucleotides matching TRBD2. Germline V gene lookup returns CDR1 SGDLS and CDR2 YYNGEE. This CDR3 spans 13 amino acids. The ends lost 0 bases at V and 10 bases at J; junction bases unmatched: 4.

This chain connects TRBV4-3 to TRBJ2-7, with D maybe TRBD1 (5 bases). The CDR3 extends over 14 amino acids. CDR1 is LGHNA, CDR2 YSLEER, per germline. V was clipped by 4 bases and J by 3 bases, with 13 bases between them. CDR3 nucleotide sequence: TGCGCCAGCAGCCTCTCCAGGGTGCGCTACGAGCAGTACTTC. Protein product: CASSLSRVRYEQYF.